The present entry profiles one TCR gamma chain with its context. This clone registers as large (0.1 to 1%) within its sample. Its recognized antigen is unknown. No qualities accompany the bases; no much larger clone lies one base away. Other DNA sequences within the sample encode an identical CDR3. The treatment or condition label of this sample denotes: aminobisphosphonate causing endogenous IPP accumulation, about 0.97 uM. After expansion, live CD3+ TCRgammadelta+ Vgamma9+ Vdelta2+ T cells were FACS-sorted on a FACS Aria III. Before expansion, PBMC received a one-day pulse of approximately 0.94 uM zoledronate and were then washed three times. The cultures were expanded for 14 days, and IL-2 was added again every 3 to 4 days. Following the one-day stimulant pulse, cells were washed three times and were subsequently cultured in medium containing 80 to 100 U/mL IL-2. Before culture, peripheral blood mononuclear cells were isolated by Lymphoprep gradient centrifugation and were cryopreserved in liquid nitrogen.

This record belongs to a study of in vitro expanded adult blood gammadelta T cells (dated by TCRdb to 2019 to 2021). In the study overall: Sort purity ranged from less than 95% to 100% Vgamma9Vdelta2 cells among T cells. Cells from each donor were stimulated separately with HMBPP, zoledronate or AbnobaViscum P, and the TRG and TRD CDR3 repertoires were sequenced for each condition. The TCR repertoire analysis included three subjects. The study compared the TCR repertoire of Vgamma9Vdelta2 T cells expanded in vitro with a mistletoe-extract drug against those expanded with HMBPP or zoledronate. The paper as a whole reports these results and caveats: The TRDV2 repertoire shared between treatments was private to each donor, and multidimensional scaling clustered TRD repertoires by subject rather than stimulant. Every repertoire came from in vitro expanded cultures of healthy donor cells rather than from mistletoe-treated patients. Most of the top TRGV9 CDR3 clonotypes were public, as they were shared across donors and across all three stimulation conditions. CDR3 length, diversity and J usage of AbnobaViscum P-expanded Vgamma9Vdelta2 repertoires were found to be similar to those of HMBPP- and zoledronate-expanded repertoires, which suggested a polyclonal response.

V has 0 bases trimmed and J has 7 bases trimmed; junction bases matching no gene number 3. Its CDR3 holds 16 amino acids, cysteine through phenylalanine. Only the CDR3 region is kept as DNA, spanning 48 bases read in frame from base 1. The germline V gene (reference sequence) sets CDR1 to GITISATS and CDR2 to ISYDGTV. The method behind the library was 5' RACE. The RNeasy Micro Kit was used to extract RNA from about 9,400 sorted cells per sample. To build the libraries, template-switch reverse transcription was performed and then the CDR3gamma and CDR3delta regions were amplified by PCR. The amplicons were sequenced on an Illumina MiSeq with the V2 300 kit, which gave 150 bp paired-end reads. The authors' analysis ran thus. FastQC version 0.11.8 was used to check read quality. CDR3 sequences were built by aligning reads to GenBank TRG or TRD reference genes using MiXCR version 3.0.3. MiXCR ran with default parameters, except that TRDD assembly used 3 instead of 5 consecutive nucleotides. VDJtools version 1.2.1 with default settings was used for the repertoire analyses, which included normalized Shannon-Wiener diversity, clonotype tracking and multidimensional scaling. Out-of-frame CDR3 sequences and those containing stop codons were excluded from analysis. Identical DNA sequences were merged into single rows after TCRdb reprocessed the public reads with CATT. The V and J calls were determined by TCRdb, not by the authors. The sample records over 400 gamma-chain clones, 13% of which are singletons. 25% to 30% of the sample lies in the top ten.

Source: gamma-delta T cells from peripheral blood expanded in culture, taken from an in vitro culture stimulated with zoledronate. The sequence links TRGV9 to TRGJP. The TCR originated in an adult in good health. The DNA sequence follows: TGTGCCTTGTGGGAGGTGGGGGAGTTGGGCAAAAAAATCAAGGTATTT. Its amino acids are CALWEVGELGKKIKVF.